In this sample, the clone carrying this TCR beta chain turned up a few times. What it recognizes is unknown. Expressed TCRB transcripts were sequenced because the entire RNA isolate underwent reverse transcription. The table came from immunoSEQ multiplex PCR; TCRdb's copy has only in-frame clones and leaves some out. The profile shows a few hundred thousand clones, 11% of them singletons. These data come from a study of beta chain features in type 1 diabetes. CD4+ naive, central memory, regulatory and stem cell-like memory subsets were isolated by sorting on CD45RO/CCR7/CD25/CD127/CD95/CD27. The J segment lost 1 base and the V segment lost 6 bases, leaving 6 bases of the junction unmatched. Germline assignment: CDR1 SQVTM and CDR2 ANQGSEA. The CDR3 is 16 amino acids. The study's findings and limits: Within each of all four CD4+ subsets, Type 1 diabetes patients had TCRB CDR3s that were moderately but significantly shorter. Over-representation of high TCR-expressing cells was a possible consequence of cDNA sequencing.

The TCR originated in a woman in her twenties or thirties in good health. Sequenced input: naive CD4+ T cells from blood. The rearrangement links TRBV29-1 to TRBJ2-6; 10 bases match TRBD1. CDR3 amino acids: CSVPGQGLSGANVLTF. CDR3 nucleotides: TGCAGCGTCCCGGGACAGGGGCTGTCTGGGGCCAACGTCCTGACTTTC.